This T cell receptor (beta chain) came from a study of blood T cell repertoires in COVID-19. Looking at the study overall: PBMCs, B-cell-depleted T cells, or T cells provided the cDNA or gDNA that made up the material.

Libraries were prepared by immunoSEQ multiplex PCR; TCRdb keeps only in-frame clonotypes and omits some of them. The sample consists of under 200,000 clones, over 70% of them appearing once. The CDR3 length is 15 residues. Between the trimmed V and J ends, which lost 1 base and 1 base, there was a span of 6 bases. The V gene's germline CDR1 is SGHDT and CDR2 YYEEEE. This receptor was obtained from a woman aged 55-69 years with acute or convalescent COVID-19. Sequenced: peripheral blood. This chain connects TRBV5-6 to TRBJ2-6; no firm D call. The CDR3 protein is CASSLRGSGANVLTF. The CDR3 region has the DNA TGTGCCAGCAGCTTGCGAGGATCTGGGGCCAACGTCCTGACTTTC.